Below, one TCR beta chain is given with its context. This sample stems from a study of blood T cell repertoires in COVID-19. Study information: Specimens from acute and convalescent COVID-19 originated in the United States, Italy and Spain. T cells, B-cell-depleted T cells, or PBMCs provided the cDNA or gDNA that served as material.

As handled by the study authors: Estimation of nucleated cell counts relied on the amplification of reference gene primers. The repertoire was sequenced with immunoSEQ multiplex PCR; TCRdb's copy has only in-frame clones and lacks some. That table supplies the V and J calls and clone size; D and trimming were determined from the DNA. The sample gives 160,000 or so clones, roughly 89% of which show up once; 1.5% to 2% is in the top ten. Trimming removed 0 bases at V and 8 bases at J, with 14 bases between. This CDR3 comprises 15 residues. CDR1 MGHRA and CDR2 YSYEKL come from the germline V gene. The chain is built from TRBV4-1 and TRBJ2-4; possible D gene TRBD1, 6 bases. Sample: peripheral blood. The clonotype was recovered from a woman aged 45-60 years with acute or convalescent COVID-19. CDR3 in amino acids: CASSQEGTPSDIQYF. The CDR3 DNA reads as TGCGCCAGCAGCCAAGAGGGGACACCCTCGGACATTCAGTACTTC.